The 5 T cell receptor beta chains presented below share a single source sample, sequenced in a study of T cells after yellow fever vaccination. TCRdb reprocessed the 5' RACE reads with MiXCR, giving one entry per CDR3 protein. The sample contains approximately 250,000 distinct CDR3 sequences, 3.6% of which appear only once. The sample consisted of PBMCs, taken 15 days after the yellow fever booster vaccination. These receptors were taken from a man aged 18 to 35 who received the YFV17D yellow fever vaccine.

This clonotype was observed many times. The chain employs TRBV7-9 and TRBJ1-2; no reliable D call. The CDR3 is 13 residues long. The germline V gene has CDR1 SEHNR and CDR2 FQNEAQ (reference sequence). V dropped 2 bases and J dropped 4 bases, with 8 bases sitting between them. CDR3 sequence: CASSLMGSYGYTF. DNA of the CDR3: TGTGCCAGCAGCTTAATGGGCAGCTATGGCTACACCTTC.

This clonotype was seen repeatedly, ten times or more. The gene calls are TRBV7-6 and TRBJ1-1, with TRBD1 as a possible D gene (6 bases). Germline lookup yields CDR1 SGHVS and CDR2 FNYEAQ. The CDR3 loop spans 15 amino acids. Trimming pared 5 bases from V and 4 bases from J, leaving 17 bases between. CDR3 sequence reads: CASSTYRGGSTEAFF. Here the CDR3 DNA reads TGTGCCAGCAGCACATATAGGGGGGGTAGCACTGAAGCTTTCTTT. The full variable domain, its missing parts supplied by reference TRBV7-6 and TRBJ1-1, is GAGVSQSPRYKVTKRGQDVALRCDPISGHVSLYWYRQALGQGPEFLTYFNYEAQQDKSGLPNDRFSAERPEGSISTLTIQRTEQRDSAMYRCASSTYRGGSTEAFFGQGTRLTVV.

The sample holds many counts of this clonotype. The V and J genes are TRBV28 and TRBJ1-4, with D maybe TRBD1 (5 bases). The CDR3 sequence is 15 residues long. With 4 bases removed from V and 8 bases from J, the gap between germline ends came to 17 bases. CDR1 and CDR2 (germline): MDHEN, SYDVKM. The CDR3 DNA reads as TGTGCCAGCAGTTCCCCCTCAGGGATTGGGGAAAAACTGTTTTTT. It yields the protein CASSSPSGIGEKLFF.

This clonotype was observed many times. V and J are TRBV12-3 or TRBV12-4 and TRBJ2-1; 8 nucleotides match TRBD2. V lost 6 bases, J lost 9 bases, and 10 bases stayed unmatched. CDR3 length: 14 amino acids. CDR3 DNA: TGTGCCAGCAGAGGAAGCGGGGGTGCTGGTGAGCAGTTCTTC. It is translated as CASRGSGGAGEQFF.

There are many counts of this clonotype. The chain links TRBV7-8 to TRBJ1-4; TRBD1 agrees at 9 bases. The CDR3 totals 14 residues. The germline CDR1 and CDR2 sequences are SGHVS and FQNEAQ. J was trimmed by 7 bases and V by 6 bases; bases with no gene match: 6. The CDR3 region has the DNA TGTGCCAGCAGACTAACAGGGGGCTTTGAAAAACTGTTTTTT. Protein: CASRLTGGFEKLFF.